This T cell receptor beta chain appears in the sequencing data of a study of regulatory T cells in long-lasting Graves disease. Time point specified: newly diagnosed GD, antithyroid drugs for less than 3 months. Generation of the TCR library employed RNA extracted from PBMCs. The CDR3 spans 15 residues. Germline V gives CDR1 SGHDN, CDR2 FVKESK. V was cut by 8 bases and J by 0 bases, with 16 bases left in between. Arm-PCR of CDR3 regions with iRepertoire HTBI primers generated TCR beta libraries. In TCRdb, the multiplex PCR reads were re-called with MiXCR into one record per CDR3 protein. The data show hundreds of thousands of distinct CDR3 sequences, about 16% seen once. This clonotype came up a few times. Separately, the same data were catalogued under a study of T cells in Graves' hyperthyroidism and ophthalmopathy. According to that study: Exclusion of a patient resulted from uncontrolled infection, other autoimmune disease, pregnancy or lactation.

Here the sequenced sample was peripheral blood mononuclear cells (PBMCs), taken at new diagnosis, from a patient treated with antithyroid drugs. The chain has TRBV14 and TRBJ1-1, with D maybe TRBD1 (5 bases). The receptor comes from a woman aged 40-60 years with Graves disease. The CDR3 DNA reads TGTGCCAGCCGGGGGTCTGGGTTCATGAACACTGAAGCTTTCTTT. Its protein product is CASRGSGFMNTEAFF.